Below, 20 T cell receptor beta chains from the same sample are listed, as sequenced in a study of T cell responses to AZD1222 COVID-19 vaccine. The protocol was immunoSEQ multiplex PCR, while the TCRdb copy is restricted to in-frame clones and leaves out a portion. Its table lists under 150,000 clones. Sample: peripheral blood. These receptors all come from an adult in good health.

The chain couples TRBV6-5 to TRBJ1-4, with a possible D match to TRBD1 (6 bases). V gave up 6 bases and J gave up 0 bases, with 11 bases separating them. The length of the CDR3 is 15 residues. The V gene's germline CDR1 is MNHEY and CDR2 SVGAGI. The CDR3 protein is CASRGGAATNEKLFF. CDR3 in DNA: TGTGCCAGCAGGGGGGGGGCAGCAACTAATGAAAAACTGTTTTTT.

The J gene is TRBJ2-3, the V gene TRBV6-5; D is possibly TRBD2 (5 bases). The V and J ends lost 7 bases and 4 bases respectively, with 15 bases between them. Germline lookup yields CDR1 MNHEY and CDR2 SVGAGI. This CDR3 is built from 14 residues. CDR3 residues: CASNDGEGADTQYF. In DNA form, the CDR3 reads TGTGCCAGCAACGACGGAGAGGGTGCAGATACGCAGTATTTT.

The rearrangement joins TRBV9 to TRBJ1-2, with D possibly matching TRBD1 (5 bases). Deletions cut 2 bases from V and 4 bases from J, with 12 bases between. Per germline, CDR1 SGDLS and CDR2 YYNGEE. The length of the CDR3 is 14 residues. The CDR3 sequence: CASSVRSGTYGYTF. CDR3 DNA sequence: TGTGCCAGCAGCGTTCGATCAGGGACCTATGGCTACACCTTC.

CDR3 residues: CASSSIRGNTGELFF. CDR3 bases: TGTGCCAGCAGCTCGATCAGGGGCAACACCGGGGAGCTGTTTTTT. J is TRBJ2-2 and V is TRBV11-2; tentative D call: TRBD1 (6 bases). CDR1 is SGHAT and CDR2 is FQNNGV in the germline V gene. V shed 4 bases and J shed 2 bases, with 11 bases lying between them. The CDR3 length is 15 residues. The variable domain in full, completed from reference TRBV11-2 and TRBJ2-2, reads EAGVAQSPRYKIIEKRQSVAFWCNPISGHATLYWYQQILGQGPKLLIQFQNNGVVDDSQLPKDRFSAERLKGVDSTLKIQPAKLEDSAVYLCASSSIRGNTGELFFGEGSRLTVL.

The chain has TRBV18 and TRBJ1-5; maybe TRBD1 (6 bases). Trimming took off 3 bases at V and 6 bases at J, with 12 bases between the two ends. The CDR3 is made up of 14 amino acids. CDR1 KGHSH and CDR2 LQKENI come from the germline V gene. The CDR3 DNA reads TGTGCCAGCTCACCCGGACAGTCTTCTCAGCCCCAGCATTTT. This codes for CASSPGQSSQPQHF.

The chain links TRBV7-2 to TRBJ2-2, with 8 bases fitting TRBD2. Germline V gene lookup returns CDR1 SGHTA and CDR2 FQGNSA. The CDR3 extends over 16 amino acids. Unmatched junction bases numbered 7, after V lost 7 bases and J lost 0 bases. CDR3 DNA sequence: TGTGCCAGCAATCCTCGGGGGGGACCGAACACCGGGGAGCTGTTTTTT. Its translation is CASNPRGGPNTGELFF.

The chain has TRBV4-1 and TRBJ2-7, with unresolved D. From germline, CDR1 is MGHRA and CDR2 YSYEKL. Trimming left V 1 base short and J 5 bases short, with 3 bases between. The length of the CDR3 is 11 residues. The CDR3 sequence: CASSQANEQYF. CDR3 bases: TGCGCCAGCAGCCAAGCGAACGAGCAGTACTTC.

The chain employs TRBV5-5 and TRBJ2-2; D is possibly TRBD1 (6 bases). The germline CDR1 and CDR2 sequences are SGHKS and YYEKEE (reference sequence). The V end lost 2 bases, the J end lost 0 bases, and 11 bases lay between the germline ends. The CDR3 is 16 amino acids. CDR3: CASSFMDRTNTGELFF. The CDR3 DNA is TGTGCCAGCAGCTTCATGGACAGAACGAACACCGGGGAGCTGTTTTTT.

This rearrangement joins TRBV5-4 to TRBJ2-2; perhaps TRBD2 as D (5 bases). The CDR3 runs to 14 residues. Between the trimmed V and J ends, which lost 6 bases and 6 bases, there was a span of 15 bases. In germline, CDR1 is SGHNT, CDR2 YYREEE (reference sequence). The CDR3 region has the DNA TGTGCCAGCACTCCCGGGGTTAGCGCCGGGGAGCTGTTTTTT. As protein: CASTPGVSAGELFF.

J is TRBJ1-2 and V is TRBV5-1, with 7 bases identical to TRBD1. This CDR3 has 14 amino acids. CDR1 and CDR2 (germline): SGHRS, YFSETQ. The V segment lost 4 bases and the J segment 3 bases; nucleotides outside the gene matches: 6. The CDR3 protein is CASSTGVGYYGYTF. Written as DNA, the CDR3 is TGCGCCAGCAGCACAGGGGTGGGTTACTATGGCTACACCTTC.

The rearrangement joins TRBV2 to TRBJ2-5; 11 bases fit TRBD2. V was pared by 2 bases and J by 5 bases, with 7 bases of the junction left unmatched. The CDR3 runs to 16 residues. Germline CDR1 SNHLY, CDR2 FYNNEI. CDR3 sequence reads: CASSEWLAGGSETQYF. CDR3 nucleotide sequence: TGTGCCAGCAGTGAATGGCTAGCGGGGGGTTCCGAGACCCAGTACTTC.

The chain couples TRBV30 to TRBJ2-7; weak D call: TRBD2 (5 bases). The CDR3 is 15 amino acids. Germline values: CDR1 GTSNPN, CDR2 SVGIG (reference sequence). V was shortened by 2 bases and J by 7 bases, with 21 bases between the two germline ends. The CDR3 is CAWSSVSVAGEEQYF. The CDR3 DNA reads as TGTGCCTGGAGTTCGGTCAGTGTGGCCGGGGAGGAGCAGTACTTC.

The chain joins TRBV6-7 to TRBJ1-5; 8 bases match TRBD1. TRBV6-7 falls under the ORF class, with uncertain function. V lost 5 bases to trimming and J lost 6 bases; unmatched junction nucleotides: 12. This CDR3 comprises 16 residues. The CDR3 region has the DNA TGTGCCAGCAGTCCGACAGGGGAAATAAAGGGTCAGCCCCAGCATTTT. Translating gives CASSPTGEIKGQPQHF.

V is TRBV7-8 and J is TRBJ1-6, with no clear D. Per germline, CDR1 SGHVS and CDR2 FQNEAQ. CDR3 length: 17 amino acids. V was trimmed by 5 bases and J by 2 bases, leaving 16 bases between them. The DNA of the CDR3 is TGTGCCAGCAGCCCCATGGCCGCACTCACCTATAATTCACCCCTCCACTTT. Translated, it gives CASSPMAALTYNSPLHF.

The chain is built from TRBV11-2 and TRBJ1-4, with no clear D. V dropped 1 base and J dropped 6 bases, with 6 bases sitting between them. The germline CDR1 and CDR2 sequences are SGHAT and FQNNGV. This CDR3 is 13 amino acids long. The CDR3 protein is CASSLGPDEKLFF. The CDR3 bases are TGTGCCAGCAGCTTAGGGCCAGATGAAAAACTGTTTTTT.

This sequence joins TRBV14 and TRBJ1-2; D perhaps matches TRBD1 (5 bases). Germline values: CDR1 SGHDN, CDR2 FVKESK. The CDR3 runs to 17 residues. Trimming shortened V by 4 bases and J by 4 bases, and 22 bases separated the two germline ends. This chain's CDR3 is CASSPRLAGAGGYGYTF. CDR3 bases: TGTGCCAGCAGCCCAAGGTTGGCAGGCGCCGGGGGCTATGGCTACACCTTC.

V and J are TRBV28 and TRBJ2-1, with TRBD1 matching over 8 bases. Germline V lookup: CDR1 MDHEN, CDR2 SYDVKM. The CDR3 is 15 residues long. The V gene end was trimmed by 6 bases and the J gene end by 9 bases; junction bases not matched to a gene: 13. The CDR3 nucleotides are TGTGCCAGCAGCCGCACCGGGACAGGTAGAGGTGAGCAGTTCTTC. The encoded protein is CASSRTGTGRGEQFF.

V gene TRBV30 combines with J gene TRBJ2-1; 13 bases are a match to TRBD2. J gave up 9 bases and V 1 base, and 12 bases lay outside the gene matches. The germline gives CDR1 GTSNPN, CDR2 SVGIG (reference sequence). The length of the CDR3 is 17 residues. As DNA, the CDR3 is TGTGCCTGGAGTGGGACTAGCGGGGGTCTTATGTATGGTGAGCAGTTCTTC. Its translation: CAWSGTSGGLMYGEQFF.

In DNA form, the CDR3 reads TGTGCCAGCACCGAGACAGGACAGAACTATGGCTACACCTTC. Protein product: CASTETGQNYGYTF. V gene TRBV6-5 combines with J gene TRBJ1-2; maybe TRBD1 (6 bases). The germline gives CDR1 MNHEY, CDR2 SVGAGI. CDR3 length: 14 residues. The ends were cut back, 7 bases at V and 2 bases at J, with 14 bases in the middle.

The chain joins TRBV9 to TRBJ1-2; D is ambiguous. Trimming shortened V by 4 bases and J by 3 bases, and 10 bases separated the two germline ends. Germline loops: CDR1 SGDLS, CDR2 YYNGEE. This CDR3 contains 13 residues. CDR3 sequence (DNA): TGTGCCAGCAGCTTCTCGGTCGACTATGGCTACACCTTC. Its protein is CASSFSVDYGYTF.